This T cell receptor beta chain was identified during a study of T-cell memory formation after mild COVID-19. Whole-study context: Among the donors, TCR clusters were largely specific to each donor. Overall study results and limits: CD4+ contracting clones were mainly CM and EM; CD8+ ones, EMRA. Clones that contracted from day 15 to 85 had balanced CD4/CD8; later expanders were CD4+ biased. Researchers found some responding clones in pre-infection memory, a sign that cross-reactive memory joined.

This CDR3 has 16 residues. Trimming cost V 5 bases and J 0 bases; bases outside gene matches: 6. In germline, CDR1 is SGHTA, CDR2 FQGNSA. Via MiXCR, TCRdb re-called the 5' RACE reads, giving one row per CDR3 protein. The sample records about 320,000 distinct CDR3 sequences, over 11% being singletons. A remark on this clonotype: Its antigen is not identified.

The V call is TRBV7-2, the J call TRBJ2-3; 9 bases match TRBD2. Sequencing input: PBMCs or a T cell subset sorted from them (not recorded which). The clonotype was recovered from a man between 18 and 35 years old who had mild COVID-19 (a few samples of this study predate the infection). Cell type and time point are not known. CDR3 protein: CASSQIAGVSTDTQYF. The CDR3 DNA reads as TGTGCCAGCAGCCAAATAGCGGGGGTGAGCACAGATACGCAGTATTTT.